The sequence of this TCR beta chain was determined in a study of T cell changes during pregnancy in multiple sclerosis. Per germline, CDR1 SGHTA and CDR2 FQGTGA. CDR3 size: 17 residues. The V gene lost 5 bases and the J gene lost 2 bases, with 19 bases spanning the gap. Assay used: immunoSEQ multiplex PCR; TCRdb lists only in-frame clones, some missing. This table holds around 56,000 clones, around 91% found once. The rearrangement uses TRBV7-3 and TRBJ1-3; possible D gene TRBD1, 6 bases. The sequencing used peripheral blood, collected after pregnancy. The receptor comes from a female donor with multiple sclerosis, enrolled in a pregnancy study. CDR3 bases: TGTGCCAGCAGCGGGGGGGGCCCTCTAGGGCCTGGAAACACCATATATTTT. Translated: CASSGGGPLGPGNTIYF.